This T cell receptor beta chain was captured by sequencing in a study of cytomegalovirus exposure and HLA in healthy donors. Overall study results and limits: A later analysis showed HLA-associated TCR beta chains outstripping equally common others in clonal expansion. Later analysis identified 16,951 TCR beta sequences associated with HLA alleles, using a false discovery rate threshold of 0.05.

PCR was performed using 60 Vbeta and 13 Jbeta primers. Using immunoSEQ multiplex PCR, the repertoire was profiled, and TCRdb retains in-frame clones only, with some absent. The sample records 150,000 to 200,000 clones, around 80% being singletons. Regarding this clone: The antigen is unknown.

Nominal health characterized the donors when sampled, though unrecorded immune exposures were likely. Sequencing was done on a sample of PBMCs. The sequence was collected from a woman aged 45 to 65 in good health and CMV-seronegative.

CDR3 sequence (DNA): TGCGCCAGCAGCCCCTCTGGGCGGGGAACTGAAGCTTTCTTT. Amino acids: CASSPSGRGTEAFF. The chain combines TRBV5-1 with TRBJ1-1, with D unresolved. The CDR3 is 14 residues long. Germline V gives CDR1 SGHRS, CDR2 YFSETQ. The germline V and J ends were trimmed by 4 bases and 5 bases, with 15 bases remaining between them.